This T cell receptor beta chain was captured in a study of beta chain features in type 1 diabetes. Study observations and caveats: For Type 1 diabetes patients, all four CD4+ subsets carried TCRB CDR3s that were moderately but significantly shorter. Naive, central memory and Treg TCRB repertoires seemed to resemble each other more closely in patients than they did in healthy donors. Sequencing of cDNA might inflate the share of cells that strongly express TCR.

CD4+ cells of the naive, central memory, regulatory and stem cell-like memory types were sorted via CD45RO/CCR7/CD25/CD127/CD95/CD27. In its sample, this clone was seen a few times. Its antigen is unknown. Trimming cost V 0 bases and J 4 bases, with 9 bases left between them. Germline V lookup: CDR1 SGHTA, CDR2 FQGNSA. CDR3 size: 15 residues. Expressed TCRB transcripts were sequenced because the isolated RNA had all been reverse transcribed beforehand. Libraries were prepared by immunoSEQ multiplex PCR; TCRdb keeps only in-frame clonotypes and omits some of them. The table has hundreds of thousands of clones, 11% to 15% seen once; the top ten hold 0.035% to 0.045%.

The chain employs TRBV7-2 and TRBJ1-4; D is unresolved. The receptor comes from a young man with type 1 diabetes. The sequenced sample consisted of naive CD4+ T cells from blood. CDR3 nucleotide sequence: TGTGCCAGCAGCTTAGCTCCCGAGGTTAATGAAAAACTGTTTTTT. Its protein product is CASSLAPEVNEKLFF.